A single sample is the source of the 8 T cell receptor beta chains below, sequenced in a study of blood T cell repertoires in COVID-19. The data were produced by immunoSEQ multiplex PCR, yet TCRdb's version contains in-frame clones alone and is incomplete. The table shows approximately 340,000 clones, with over 80% occurring only once. The specimen was peripheral blood. These receptors originate from a young man with COVID-19, enrolled during active disease.

This sequence joins TRBV27 and TRBJ2-5, with D perhaps TRBD1 (6 bases). Germline V gene sequence: CDR1 MNHEY, CDR2 SMNVEV (reference sequence). The CDR3 consists of 14 residues. Trimming stripped 6 bases from V and 2 bases from J, with 13 bases between. This CDR3 reads CASRHTGFQETQYF. The CDR3 DNA is TGTGCCAGCAGGCACACAGGGTTTCAAGAGACCCAGTACTTC.

There are a few counts of this clone. The chain combines TRBV7-9 with TRBJ1-5; possible D gene TRBD1, 6 bases. The CDR3 covers 14 residues. The V end lost 5 bases, the J end lost 9 bases, and 17 bases lay between the germline ends. Germline values: CDR1 SEHNR, CDR2 FQNEAQ (reference sequence). CDR3 DNA: TGTGCCAGCAGCCCTCGGGACACGGCAGGGCCCCAGCATTTT. It specifies CASSPRDTAGPQHF. Drawing the rest from reference TRBV7-9 and TRBJ1-5, the complete variable domain is DTGVSQNPRHKITKRGQNVTFRCDPISEHNRLYWYRQTLGQGPEFLTYFQNEAQLEKSRLLSDRFSAERPKGSFSTLEIQRTEQGDSAMYLCASSPRDTAGPQHFGDGTRLSIL.

This chain links TRBV4-2 with TRBJ2-7, with TRBD2 matching over 14 bases. V shed 0 bases, J shed 3 bases, and the junction held 16 bases outside the gene matches. CDR1 is LGHNA and CDR2 is YNFKEQ in the germline V gene. The CDR3 has 21 amino acids. As DNA, the CDR3 is TGTGCCAGCAGCCAAGATAAGCTACTTCCCGGGACTAGCGGGGGCCTCTACGAGCAGTACTTC. Encoded protein: CASSQDKLLPGTSGGLYEQYF.

This rearrangement joins TRBV4-1 to TRBJ2-7; 11 nucleotides agree with TRBD2. The CDR3 has 16 residues. J gave up 3 bases and V 4 bases, and 8 bases lay outside the gene matches. The V gene's germline CDR1 is MGHRA and CDR2 YSYEKL. The CDR3 reads CASSLSGTSGYYEQYF. The DNA for the CDR3 is TGCGCCAGCAGCCTTTCCGGGACTAGCGGCTACTACGAGCAGTACTTC.

The chain is built from TRBV9 and TRBJ1-2; maybe TRBD1 (5 bases). The CDR3 contains 13 residues. CDR1 and CDR2 (germline): SGDLS, YYNGEE. V was cut by 0 bases and J by 8 bases, with 11 bases left in between. The CDR3 loop reads CASSVAAGFGYTF. As DNA, the CDR3 is TGTGCCAGCAGCGTAGCGGCAGGGTTCGGCTACACCTTC.

This sequence joins TRBV4-3 and TRBJ1-2; D perhaps matches TRBD1 (5 bases). This CDR3 is built from 14 residues. CDR1 is LGHNA, CDR2 YSLEER, per germline. Trimming took off 7 bases at V and 3 bases at J, with 15 bases between the two ends. CDR3 protein: CASTRSSRDYGYTF. The CDR3 nucleotides read TGCGCCAGCACCAGGAGCTCCAGGGACTATGGCTACACCTTC.

The chain couples TRBV7-9 to TRBJ2-1, with D perhaps TRBD2 (6 bases). CDR1 and CDR2 from the germline V gene are SEHNR and FQNEAQ (reference sequence). The CDR3 is made up of 13 amino acids. The germline V and J ends were trimmed by 1 base and 9 bases, with 10 bases remaining between them. CDR3 DNA sequence: TGTGCCAGCAGCTTAGGAGGCGGGGTTGAGCAGTTCTTC. It is translated as CASSLGGGVEQFF.

The rearrangement links TRBV4-3 to TRBJ1-2, with 7 bases aligning to TRBD1. Per germline, CDR1 LGHNA and CDR2 YSLEER. This CDR3 has 15 residues. V dropped 0 bases and J dropped 0; count of bases not matched to a gene: 1. CDR3 in amino acids: CASSQDTGANYGYTF. The CDR3 bases are TGCGCCAGCAGCCAAGACACAGGGGCTAACTATGGCTACACCTTC.